This T cell receptor beta chain appears in the sequencing data of a study of graft-versus-host responses after intestinal transplantation. The CDR3 is 15 amino acids. This clone showed up just once. Antigen: not known. TCRdb's copy holds only in-frame clones and misses some; the assay was immunoSEQ multiplex PCR. The sample lists tens of thousands of clones; approximately 90% were seen once. Sequencing was performed on unstimulated CD8+ T cells sorted from spleen or lymph node cells, taken before transplant. The chain employs TRBV21-1 and TRBJ2-3; the tabulated D call, TRBD1, remains unverified against the DNA. TRBV21-1 is a known pseudogene. The source is a human donor who was the organ donor for an intestinal transplant. CDR3 bases: TGTGCCAGCAGCATTAAGAGACAGGGGACAGATACGCAGTATTTT. Protein product: CASSIKRQGTDTQYF.